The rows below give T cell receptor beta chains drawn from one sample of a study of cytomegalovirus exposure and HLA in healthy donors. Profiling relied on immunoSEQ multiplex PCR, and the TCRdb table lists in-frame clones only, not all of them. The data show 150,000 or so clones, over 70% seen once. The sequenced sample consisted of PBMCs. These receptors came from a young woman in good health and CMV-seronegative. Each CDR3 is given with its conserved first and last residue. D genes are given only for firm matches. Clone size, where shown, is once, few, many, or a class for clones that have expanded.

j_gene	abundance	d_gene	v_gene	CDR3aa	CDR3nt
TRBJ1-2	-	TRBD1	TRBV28	CASSLSGTDGYTF	TGTGCCAGCAGTTTATCGGGGACAGATGGCTACACCTTC
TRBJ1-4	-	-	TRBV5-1	CASSWESDEKLFF	TGCGCCAGCAGCTGGGAGTCTGATGAAAAACTGTTTTTT
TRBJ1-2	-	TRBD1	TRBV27	CASSLSPTDRDGYTF	TGTGCCAGCAGTTTATCGCCTACCGACAGGGATGGCTACACCTTC
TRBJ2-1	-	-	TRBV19	CASSIVPWGGAGYNEQFF	TGTGCCAGTAGTATAGTACCTTGGGGGGGGGCCGGTTACAATGAGCAGTTCTTC
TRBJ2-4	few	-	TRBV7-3	CASSLRGSKNIQYF	TGTGCCAGCAGCTTAAGAGGGTCCAAAAACATTCAGTACTTC
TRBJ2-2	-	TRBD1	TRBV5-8	CASSLGRDRGLGELFF	TGTGCCAGCAGCTTGGGACGGGACAGGGGACTCGGGGAGCTGTTTTTT
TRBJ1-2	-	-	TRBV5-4	CASSLFSGSYGYTF	TGTGCCAGCAGCTTGTTTTCGGGAAGCTATGGCTACACCTTC
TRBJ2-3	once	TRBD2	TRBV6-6	CASSPLAGADTQYF	TGTGCCAGCAGCCCCCTAGCGGGGGCAGATACGCAGTATTTT
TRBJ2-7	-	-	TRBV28	CASSSPRATYEQYF	TGTGCCAGCAGTTCCCCCAGGGCGACCTACGAGCAGTACTTC
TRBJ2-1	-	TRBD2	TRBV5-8	CASSFSGGRYNEQFF	TGTGCCAGCAGCTTCTCGGGGGGTCGCTACAATGAGCAGTTCTTC
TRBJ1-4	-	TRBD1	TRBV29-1	CSVADRATNEKLFF	TGCAGCGTTGCCGACAGGGCAACTAATGAAAAACTGTTTTTT
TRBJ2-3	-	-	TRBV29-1	CSVARDWADTQYF	TGCAGCGTTGCCAGGGATTGGGCAGATACGCAGTATTTT
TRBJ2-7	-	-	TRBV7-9	CASSFRQFNEQYF	TGTGCCAGCAGCTTCCGACAGTTCAACGAGCAGTACTTC
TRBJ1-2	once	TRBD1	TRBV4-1	CASKGQGYYGYTF	TGCGCCAGCAAGGGACAGGGATACTATGGCTACACCTTC
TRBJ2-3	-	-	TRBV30	CAWSPNTDTQYF	TGTGCCTGGAGTCCTAACACAGATACGCAGTATTTT
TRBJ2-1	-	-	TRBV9	CASSVIAAGEQFF	TGTGCCAGCAGCGTAATTGCAGCCGGGGAGCAGTTCTTC
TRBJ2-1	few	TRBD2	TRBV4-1	CASSRGTSSYNEQFF	TGCGCCAGCAGCCGAGGGACTAGCTCCTACAATGAGCAGTTCTTC
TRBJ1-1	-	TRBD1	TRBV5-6	CASSLRTGARKGTEAFF	TGTGCCAGCAGCTTGAGGACAGGGGCTCGGAAGGGCACTGAAGCTTTCTTT
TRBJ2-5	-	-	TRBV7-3	CASSLIGGGPETQYF	TGTGCCAGCAGCTTAATTGGGGGGGGGCCCGAGACCCAGTACTTC